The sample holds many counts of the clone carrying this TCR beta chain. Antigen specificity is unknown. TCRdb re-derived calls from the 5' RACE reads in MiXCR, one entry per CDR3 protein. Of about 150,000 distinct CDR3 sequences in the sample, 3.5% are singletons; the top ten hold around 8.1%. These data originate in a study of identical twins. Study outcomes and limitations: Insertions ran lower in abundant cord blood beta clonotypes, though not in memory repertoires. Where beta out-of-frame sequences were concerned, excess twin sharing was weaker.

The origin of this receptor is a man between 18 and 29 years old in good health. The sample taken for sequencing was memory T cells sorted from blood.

The CDR3: CASSDDGTSYNEQFF. The CDR3 coding sequence is TGTGCCAGCAGTGACGACGGGACTAGCTACAATGAGCAGTTCTTC. V gene TRBV6-4 combines with J gene TRBJ2-1; TRBD2 aligns across 8 bases. V shed 2 bases and J 3 bases; nucleotides not matched to a gene: 3. The CDR3 consists of 15 residues. Germline loops: CDR1 MRHNA, CDR2 SNTAGT.